Below are 20 T cell receptor beta chains sequenced from a single sample in a study of patients and donors after allogeneic stem cell transplantation. Each CDR3 protein gets one entry after TCRdb re-called the RT-PCR reads with MiXCR. The sample consists of about 400,000 distinct CDR3 sequences, 16% of them appearing once. Sequenced sample: blood, either unsorted or a sorted T cell fraction (not recorded which). These receptors were taken from a human donor who was either an allogeneic HSCT recipient or a stem cell or donor lymphocyte infusion donor (not recorded which). It is not recorded whose cells these are; they may come from a transplant donor.

The gene calls are TRBV29-1 and TRBJ2-1, with 8 bases aligning to TRBD2. This CDR3 is 15 amino acids long. The germline V gene encodes CDR1 SQVTM and CDR2 ANQGSEA. V shed 6 bases, J shed 0 bases, and the junction held 7 bases outside the gene matches. DNA of the CDR3: TGCAGCGTCGTATTAGCGGGAAACTCCTACAATGAGCAGTTCTTC. It translates to CSVVLAGNSYNEQFF.

This chain joins TRBV7-9 and TRBJ2-1, with 10 bases aligning to TRBD2. Germline CDR1 and CDR2: SEHNR and FQNEAQ (reference sequence). There are 15 residues in the CDR3. Losses at the gene ends were 5 bases for V and 2 bases for J; bases not matched to a gene: 3. In DNA form, the CDR3 reads TGTGCCAGCAGCCAAACTAGCGGGACCTACAATGAGCAGTTCTTC. This sequence encodes CASSQTSGTYNEQFF.

This clonotype was seen more than once but under ten times. The chain employs TRBV12-3 or TRBV12-4 and TRBJ1-2; 7 nucleotides line up with TRBD1. This CDR3 contains 14 residues. With V trimmed by 7 bases and J by 4 bases, 9 bases remained unmatched. This CDR3 reads CASTYVGGFYGYTF. DNA for the CDR3: TGTGCCAGCACTTATGTAGGGGGCTTCTATGGCTACACCTTC.

The table lists this clonotype with a few counts. At one end the junction does not follow the germline gene, possibly because of a read error. J is TRBJ1-4 and V is TRBV25-1; D gene ambiguous. The germline V gene has CDR1 MGHDK and CDR2 SYGVNS. The CDR3 totals 13 residues. CDR3: CASSGYLNEELFF. In DNA form, the CDR3 reads TGTGCCAGCAGTGGGTACCTTAATGAAGAACTGTTTTTT.

Ten or more counts support this clonotype. The CDR3 sequence: CASSFRRGGQPQHF. As DNA, the CDR3 is TGTGCCAGCAGTTTTCGCAGGGGTGGTCAGCCCCAGCATTTT. The chain employs TRBV12-3 or TRBV12-4 and TRBJ1-5; tentatively, D is TRBD1 (6 bases). The CDR3 has 14 amino acids. V lost 3 bases and J 6 bases, leaving 12 bases between the germline ends.

This clonotype has more than one count but fewer than ten. This rearrangement joins TRBV6-1 to TRBJ2-3; 7 bases line up with TRBD1. The germline V gene encodes CDR1 MNHNS and CDR2 SASEGT. V was pared by 5 bases and J by 0 bases, with 5 bases of the junction left unmatched. This CDR3 has 15 amino acids. The CDR3 DNA is TGTGCCAGCAGTCGACAGGGCGGTAGCACAGATACGCAGTATTTT. This translates into CASSRQGGSTDTQYF.

This clonotype has at least ten counts. The CDR3 sequence is CASSSLGGGSEQYF. The CDR3, as DNA: TGCGCCAGCAGCTCCTTGGGGGGAGGGAGCGAGCAGTACTTC. The chain is built from TRBV5-1 and TRBJ2-7; 7 bases are shared with TRBD2. Germline values: CDR1 SGHRS, CDR2 YFSETQ. This CDR3 is built from 14 residues. The V segment lost 3 bases and the J segment 6 bases; nucleotides outside the gene matches: 9.

This clonotype was seen a handful of times. CDR3 sequence: CASRVGNTIYF. Written as DNA, the CDR3 is TGTGCCAGTCGAGTCGGAAACACCATATATTTT. This chain links TRBV6-5 with TRBJ1-3; D is unclear. V was shortened by 9 bases and J by 4 bases, with 7 bases between the two germline ends. The germline gives CDR1 MNHEY, CDR2 SVGAGI. CDR3 size: 11 residues.

V and J are TRBV3-1 and TRBJ2-1, with a possible D match to TRBD1 (6 bases). Per the germline V gene, CDR1 is LGHDT and CDR2 is YNNKEL (reference sequence). Trimming left V 0 bases short and J 9 bases short, with 18 bases between. The CDR3 runs to 16 residues. The CDR3 spells CASSQDGQGQRIEQFF. In DNA, the CDR3 is TGTGCCAGCAGCCAAGATGGGCAGGGGCAACGTATTGAGCAGTTCTTC.

The chain uses TRBV11-3 and TRBJ2-3, with D tentatively TRBD2 (5 bases). The CDR3 contains 16 residues. V was clipped by 0 bases and J by 3 bases, with 13 bases between them. The V gene's germline CDR1 is SGHNT and CDR2 YENEEA. CDR3 bases: TGTGCCAGCAGCTTAGATCGAGGCAGGAGGACAGATACGCAGTATTTT. It yields the protein CASSLDRGRRTDTQYF.

This chain connects TRBV6-2 or TRBV6-3 to TRBJ1-2, with a tentative D call TRBD1 (5 bases). With 4 bases removed from V and 6 bases from J, the gap between germline ends came to 9 bases. This CDR3 spans 12 amino acids. CDR1 is MNHEY and CDR2 is SVGEGT in the germline V gene. CDR3 loop: CASSSGWDGYTF. CDR3 DNA sequence: TGTGCCAGCAGTTCAGGGTGGGATGGCTACACCTTC.

This clonotype was observed a few times. CDR3 nucleotide sequence: TGTGCCAGCAGCGTGAGATCAGGGGTTTTGGCAGATACGCAGTATTTT. Translating gives CASSVRSGVLADTQYF. The V call is TRBV9, the J call TRBJ2-3; possible D gene TRBD1, 6 bases. This CDR3 region has 16 residues. Germline assignment: CDR1 SGDLS and CDR2 YYNGEE. Trimming cost V 2 bases and J 4 bases, with 17 bases left between them.

V and J are TRBV20-1 and TRBJ2-1; a weak D match, TRBD2 (5 bases). Trimming left V 6 bases short and J 9 bases short, with 18 bases between. This CDR3 has 13 residues. The germline CDR1 and CDR2 sequences are DFQATT and SNEGSKA (reference sequence). This CDR3 is CSAKVLGLVEQFF. CDR3 nucleotides: TGCAGTGCGAAGGTACTAGGTCTCGTTGAGCAGTTCTTC.

The rearrangement links TRBV4-1 to TRBJ1-1; no clear D. Germline CDR1 reads MGHRA; CDR2 reads YSYEKL. The CDR3 covers 13 residues. V lost 0 bases to trimming and J lost 4 bases, with 6 bases between them. The CDR3 DNA reads TGCGCCAGCAGCCAAGACCGTAGCACTGAAGCTTTCTTT. Protein sequence: CASSQDRSTEAFF.

V and J are TRBV5-1 and TRBJ2-3, with no clear D. The V end lost 4 bases, the J end lost 2 bases, and 11 bases lay between the germline ends. Germline-derived CDR1 and CDR2 are SGHRS and YFSETQ. This CDR3 contains 14 residues. The CDR3 DNA reads TGCGCCAGCAGCCCGAAATCGGCCACAGATACGCAGTATTTT. Amino acid sequence: CASSPKSATDTQYF.

A few counts support this clonotype. The chain recombines TRBV6-7 with TRBJ2-2; the D is unclear. TRBV6-7 is treated as an ORF (open reading frame) with a function not yet certain. V lost 10 bases to trimming and J lost 0 bases, with 21 bases between them. This CDR3 region has 17 residues. The CDR3 loop is CAIPKGTYLTNTGELFF. CDR3 in DNA: TGTGCCATCCCAAAGGGAACTTACCTCACGAACACCGGGGAGCTGTTTTTT.

This sequence joins TRBV5-1 and TRBJ2-7; TRBD2 might be the D (6 bases). CDR1 is SGHRS and CDR2 is YFSETQ in the germline V gene. The CDR3 loop spans 15 amino acids. Trimming cost V 4 bases and J 0 bases, with 14 bases left between them. The CDR3 is CASSPLEGLSYEQYF. CDR3 nucleotide sequence: TGCGCCAGCAGCCCACTGGAGGGGCTCTCCTACGAGCAGTACTTC. Based on the CDR3 plus reference TRBV5-1 and TRBJ2-7, the full variable domain is KAGVTQTPRYLIKTRGQQVTLSCSPISGHRSVSWYQQTPGQGLQFLFEYFSETQRNKGNFPGRFSGRQFSNSRSEMNVSTLELGDSALYLCASSPLEGLSYEQYFGPGTRLTVT.

CDR3 sequence (DNA): TGTGCCAGCAGCTCAAACCCACTAGCGGCACAAGAGACCCAGTACTTC. Residues: CASSSNPLAAQETQYF. This chain uses TRBV7-9 with TRBJ2-5; 8 bases map to TRBD2. V lost 4 bases to trimming and J lost 2 bases; unmatched junction nucleotides: 9. The CDR3 spans 16 residues. CDR1 and CDR2 from the germline V gene are SEHNR and FQNEAQ (reference sequence).

This clonotype has only a few counts. This chain uses TRBV6-1 with TRBJ2-2, with 8 bases that match TRBD2. Germline values: CDR1 MNHNS, CDR2 SASEGT. The CDR3 totals 15 residues. V lost 6 bases, J lost 0 bases, and 3 bases stayed unmatched. The CDR3 DNA reads TGTGCCAGCAGAGTAGCGGGACCGAACACCGGGGAGCTGTTTTTT. Translation gives CASRVAGPNTGELFF.

This clonotype was recorded at least ten times. V usage is TRBV10-3 and J usage is TRBJ1-4, with TRBD1 identical over 8 bases. This CDR3 region has 16 residues. In germline, CDR1 is ENHRY, CDR2 SYGVKD. After removal of 0 bases from V and 3 bases from J, the junction contained 3 bases not matched to a gene. CDR3 sequence: CAISESRGRSNEKLFF. CDR3 nucleotide sequence: TGTGCCATCAGTGAGTCCAGGGGGCGATCTAATGAAAAACTGTTTTTT.